The rows below give T cell receptor beta chains drawn from one sample of a study of identical twins. TCRdb fed the 5' RACE reads into MiXCR, producing one record per CDR3 protein. The sample records nearly 650,000 distinct CDR3 sequences, 7.1% being singletons. The sample was also reused in another study, on yellow fever vaccine responses in identical twins.

The sample taken for sequencing was PBMCs. These receptors came from a woman under 30 in good health. The CDR3 runs from the conserved cysteine through the conserved F or W. A D gene is named only where the DNA matches it firmly. Expanded clones are given a class, and other clones once, few, many or no size at all.

TGTGCCAGCAGTTTAAGGGGGGTCAGGCGACAAAGCACAGATACGCAGTATTTT | CASSLRGVRRQSTDTQYF | many | - | TRBJ2-3 | TRBV12-3/TRBV12-4
TGTGCCAGCAGGAAACCCGGACCAAATGAATATAATTCACCCCTCCACTTT | CASRKPGPNEYNSPLHF | many | - | TRBJ1-6 | TRBV12-3/TRBV12-4
TGCAGTGCTAGATTTCGGGACAGGGACTATGGCTACACCTTC | CSARFRDRDYGYTF | many | TRBD1 | TRBJ1-2 | TRBV20-1
TGTGCCAGCAGTGCTGGGGGAGAGAACAATGAGCAGTTCTTC | CASSAGGENNEQFF | few | - | TRBJ2-1 | TRBV2
TGTGCCAGCAGTGAAGGGGCTAGCGGGACGGATACGCAGTATTTT | CASSEGASGTDTQYF | few | TRBD2 | TRBJ2-3 | TRBV6-4
TGTGCCAGCAGTTTTTCCAGGATCACCGGGGAGCTGTTTTTT | CASSFSRITGELFF | few | - | TRBJ2-2 | TRBV27
TGTGCCAGCAGCTTAGGTTCCCCTAATGATGGCTACACCTTC | CASSLGSPNDGYTF | many | - | TRBJ1-2 | TRBV7-9
TGCAGTGCTAGTGAGGGGCTCGGCAAAAACATTCAGTACTTC | CSASEGLGKNIQYF | many | - | TRBJ2-4 | TRBV20-1
TGTGCCACCAGTGGGTTGACTAGCGGGCTCACCTACAATGAGCAGTTCTTC | CATSGLTSGLTYNEQFF | many | TRBD2 | TRBJ2-1 | TRBV24-1
TGTGCCAGCAGACGAGCGAGTACCTACAATGAGCAGTTCTTC | CASRRASTYNEQFF | many | - | TRBJ2-1 | TRBV27
TGTGCCACCACTGGGGACACTGAAGCTTTCTTT | CATTGDTEAFF | - | - | TRBJ1-1 | TRBV15
TGCAGTGCTAGCTCCGGGACAGGGGGTTTCAATGAGCAGTTCTTC | CSASSGTGGFNEQFF | - | TRBD1 | TRBJ2-1 | TRBV20-1
TGTGCCAGCACCCTACAGGCTAGCGGGGGATACAATGAGCAGTTCTTC | CASTLQASGGYNEQFF | many | TRBD2 | TRBJ2-1 | TRBV12-3/TRBV12-4
TGTGCCAGCAGTATCACCGGGACGACCTACGAGCAGTACTTC | CASSITGTTYEQYF | many | - | TRBJ2-7 | TRBV12-3/TRBV12-4
TGTGCCAGCAGGGCCTACAGGGGGCTCCAAGAGACCCAGTACTTC | CASRAYRGLQETQYF | - | TRBD1 | TRBJ2-5 | TRBV6-1